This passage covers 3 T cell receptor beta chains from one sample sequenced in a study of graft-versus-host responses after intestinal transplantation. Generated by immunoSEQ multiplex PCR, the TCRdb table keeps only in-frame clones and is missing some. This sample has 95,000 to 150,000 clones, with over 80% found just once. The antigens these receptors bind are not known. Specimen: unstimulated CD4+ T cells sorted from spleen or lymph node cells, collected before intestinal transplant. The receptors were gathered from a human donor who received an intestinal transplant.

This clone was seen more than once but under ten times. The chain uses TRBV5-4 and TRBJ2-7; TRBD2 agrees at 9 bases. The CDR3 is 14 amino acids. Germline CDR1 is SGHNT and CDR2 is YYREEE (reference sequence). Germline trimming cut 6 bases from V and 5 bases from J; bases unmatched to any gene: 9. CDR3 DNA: TGTGCCAGCAACCCCGGCGGGAGGGCCCACGAGCAGTACTTC. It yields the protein CASNPGGRAHEQYF.

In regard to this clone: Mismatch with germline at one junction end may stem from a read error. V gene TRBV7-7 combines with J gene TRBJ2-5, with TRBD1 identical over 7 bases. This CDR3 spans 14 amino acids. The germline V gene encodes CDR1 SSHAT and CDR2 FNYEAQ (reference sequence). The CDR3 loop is CASSFGQVGETQYF. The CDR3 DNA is TGTGCTAGCAGCTTCGGACAGGTTGGGGAGACCCAGTACTTC.

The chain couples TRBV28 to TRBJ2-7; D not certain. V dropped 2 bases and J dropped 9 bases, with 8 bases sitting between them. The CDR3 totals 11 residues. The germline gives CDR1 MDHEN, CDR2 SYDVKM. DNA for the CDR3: TGTGCCAGCAGTTTAACCAGAGGGCAGTACTTC. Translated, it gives CASSLTRGQYF.